This note documents a single T cell receptor beta chain sequence. No antigen is known for it. The data were taken from a study of cytomegalovirus exposure and HLA in healthy donors. Study results and caveats: Analysis was carried out at a later point, and it linked a missense DCLRE1C variant to TCR beta V- and J-gene trimming.

Germline CDR1 is ENHRY and CDR2 is SYGVKD. Trimming took 0 bases from V and 4 from J, leaving 6 bases between them. This CDR3 is 13 amino acids long. The PCR used 60 Vbeta and 13 Jbeta primers. Assay used: immunoSEQ multiplex PCR; TCRdb lists only in-frame clones, some missing. The table records roughly 160,000 clones, 84% of them present only once. Source material: PBMCs. The sequence was obtained from a boy between 2 and 10 years old in good health and CMV-seronegative. J is TRBJ1-2 and V is TRBV10-3; D is perhaps TRBD1 (6 bases). The CDR3 here is CAISESTGYGYTF. CDR3 nucleotides: TGTGCCATCAGTGAGTCGACAGGCTATGGCTACACCTTC.